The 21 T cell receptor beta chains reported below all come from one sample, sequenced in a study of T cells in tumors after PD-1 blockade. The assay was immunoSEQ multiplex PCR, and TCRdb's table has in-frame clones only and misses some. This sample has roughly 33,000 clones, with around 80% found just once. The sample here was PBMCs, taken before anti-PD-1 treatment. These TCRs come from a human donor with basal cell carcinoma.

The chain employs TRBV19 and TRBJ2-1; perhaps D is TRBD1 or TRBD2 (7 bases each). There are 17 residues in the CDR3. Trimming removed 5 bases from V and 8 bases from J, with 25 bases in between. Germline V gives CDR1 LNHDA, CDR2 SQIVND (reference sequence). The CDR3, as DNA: TGTGCCAGTAGTCCCCGGGGAGGGGGCTTATTGGTAGATGAGCAGTTCTTC. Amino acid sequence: CASSPRGGGLLVDEQFF. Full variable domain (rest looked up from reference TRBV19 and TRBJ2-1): DGGITQSPKYLFRKEGQNVTLSCEQNLNHDAMYWYRQDPGQGLRLIYYSQIVNDFQKGDIAEGYSVSREKKESFPLTVTSAQKNPTAFYLCASSPRGGGLLVDEQFFGPGTRLTVL.

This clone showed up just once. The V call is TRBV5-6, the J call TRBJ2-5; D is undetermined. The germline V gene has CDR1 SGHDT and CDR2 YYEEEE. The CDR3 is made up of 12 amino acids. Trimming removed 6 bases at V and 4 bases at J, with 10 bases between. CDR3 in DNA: TGTGCCAGCACCCGTCCCCTAGAGACCCAGTACTTC. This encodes CASTRPLETQYF. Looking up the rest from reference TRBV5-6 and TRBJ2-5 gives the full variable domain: DAGVTQSPTHLIKTRGQQVTLRCSPKSGHDTVSWYQQALGQGPQFIFQYYEEEERQRGNFPDRFSGHQFPNYSSELNVNALLLGDSALYLCASTRPLETQYFGPGTRLLVL.

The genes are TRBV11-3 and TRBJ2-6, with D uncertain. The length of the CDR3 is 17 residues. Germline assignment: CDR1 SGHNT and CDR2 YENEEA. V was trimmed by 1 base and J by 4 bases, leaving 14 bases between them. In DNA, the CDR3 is TGTGCCAGCAGCTTAGTCTGGGTTGACGTGGGGGCCAACGTCCTGACTTTC. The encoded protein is CASSLVWVDVGANVLTF.

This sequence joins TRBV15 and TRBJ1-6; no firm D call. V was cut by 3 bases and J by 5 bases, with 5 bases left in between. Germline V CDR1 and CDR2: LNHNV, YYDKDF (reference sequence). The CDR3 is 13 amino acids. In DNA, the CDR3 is TGTGCCACCAGCAGTTCAAATAATTCACCCCTCCACTTT. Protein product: CATSSSNNSPLHF.

This CDR3 reads CASSLGPKGPDTQYF. The DNA of the CDR3 is TGCGCCAGCAGCTTGGGCCCAAAGGGGCCAGATACGCAGTATTTT. The chain carries TRBV5-1 and TRBJ2-3; possible D gene TRBD1, 5 bases. V shed 0 bases and J shed 4 bases, with 12 bases lying between them. The CDR3 extends over 15 amino acids. Germline V gene sequence: CDR1 SGHRS, CDR2 YFSETQ. Combining the CDR3 with reference TRBV5-1 and TRBJ2-3 gives the whole variable domain KAGVTQTPRYLIKTRGQQVTLSCSPISGHRSVSWYQQTPGQGLQFLFEYFSETQRNKGNFPGRFSGRQFSNSRSEMNVSTLELGDSALYLCASSLGPKGPDTQYFGPGTRLTVL.

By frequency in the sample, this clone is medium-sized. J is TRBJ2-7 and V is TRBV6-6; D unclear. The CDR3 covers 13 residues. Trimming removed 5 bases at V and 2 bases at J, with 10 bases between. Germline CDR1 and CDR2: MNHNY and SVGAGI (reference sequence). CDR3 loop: CASSPGSTYEQYF. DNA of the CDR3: TGTGCCAGCAGTCCTGGGTCAACCTACGAGCAGTACTTC.

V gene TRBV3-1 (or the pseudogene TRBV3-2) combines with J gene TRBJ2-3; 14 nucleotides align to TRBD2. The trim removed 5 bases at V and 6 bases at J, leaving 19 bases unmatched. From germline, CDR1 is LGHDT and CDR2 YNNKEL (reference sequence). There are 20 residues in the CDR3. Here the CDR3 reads CASSKRTGGTSGGAEDTQYF. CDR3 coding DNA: TGTGCCAGCAGCAAACGGACGGGAGGGACTAGCGGGGGTGCGGAGGATACGCAGTATTTT.

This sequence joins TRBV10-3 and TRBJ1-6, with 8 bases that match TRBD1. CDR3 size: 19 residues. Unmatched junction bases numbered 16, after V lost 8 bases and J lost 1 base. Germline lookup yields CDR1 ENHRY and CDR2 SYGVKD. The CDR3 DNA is TGTGCCATCGCAAAAACCGGACAGGGTATGGGGTCCTATAATTCACCCCTCCACTTT. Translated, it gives CAIAKTGQGMGSYNSPLHF.

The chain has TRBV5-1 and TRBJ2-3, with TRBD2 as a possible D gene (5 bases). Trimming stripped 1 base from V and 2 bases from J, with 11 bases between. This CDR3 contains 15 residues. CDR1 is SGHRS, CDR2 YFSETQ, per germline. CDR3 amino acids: CASSLLGLFTDTQYF. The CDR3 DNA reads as TGCGCCAGCAGCTTGTTAGGACTGTTCACAGATACGCAGTATTTT.

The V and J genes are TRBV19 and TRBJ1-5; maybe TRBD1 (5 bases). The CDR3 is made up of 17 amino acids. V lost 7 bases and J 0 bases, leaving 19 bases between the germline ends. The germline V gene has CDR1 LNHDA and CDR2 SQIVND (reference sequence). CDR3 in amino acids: CASMRRGTSYSNQPQHF. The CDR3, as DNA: TGTGCCAGTATGAGAAGAGGGACCTCTTATAGCAATCAGCCCCAGCATTTT.

In nucleotides, the CDR3 is TGTGCCTTCTCGGACAGGGGGGGACAGCCCCAGCATTTT. This sequence encodes CAFSDRGGQPQHF. The V gene is TRBV28, the J gene TRBJ1-5; TRBD1 aligns across 10 bases. The J segment lost 7 bases and the V segment lost 11 bases, leaving 8 bases of the junction unmatched. The CDR3 consists of 13 residues. Germline V gives CDR1 MDHEN, CDR2 SYDVKM.

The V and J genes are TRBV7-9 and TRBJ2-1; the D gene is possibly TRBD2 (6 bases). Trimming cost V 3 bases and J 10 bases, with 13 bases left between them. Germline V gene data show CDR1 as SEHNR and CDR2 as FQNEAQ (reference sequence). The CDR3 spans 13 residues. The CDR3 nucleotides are TGTGCCAGCAGCTTCCCCTCGGCGGGAGAGCAGTTCTTC. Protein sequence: CASSFPSAGEQFF.

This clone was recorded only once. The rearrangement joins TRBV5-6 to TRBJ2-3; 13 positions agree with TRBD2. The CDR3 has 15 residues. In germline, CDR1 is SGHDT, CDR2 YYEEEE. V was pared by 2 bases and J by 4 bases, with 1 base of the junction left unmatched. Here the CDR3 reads CASSLLAGGPDTQYF. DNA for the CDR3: TGTGCCAGCAGCTTACTAGCGGGAGGGCCAGATACGCAGTATTTT. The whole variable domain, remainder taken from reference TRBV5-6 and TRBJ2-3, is DAGVTQSPTHLIKTRGQQVTLRCSPKSGHDTVSWYQQALGQGPQFIFQYYEEEERQRGNFPDRFSGHQFPNYSSELNVNALLLGDSALYLCASSLLAGGPDTQYFGPGTRLTVL.

The CDR3 DNA reads TGTGCCAGCAGCTCGGGACTAGCGGGGTACAATGAGCAGTTCTTC. Its protein product is CASSSGLAGYNEQFF. This sequence joins TRBV7-2 and TRBJ2-1, with TRBD2 matching 13 bases. This CDR3 is 15 amino acids long. With V trimmed by 4 bases and J by 4 bases, 1 base remained unmatched. From germline, CDR1 is SGHTA and CDR2 FQGNSA.

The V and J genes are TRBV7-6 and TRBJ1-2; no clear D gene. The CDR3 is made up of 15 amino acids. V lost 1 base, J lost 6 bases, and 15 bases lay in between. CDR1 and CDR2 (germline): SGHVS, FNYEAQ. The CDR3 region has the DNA TGTGCCAGCAGCTTAGTCGAGGGTAGGGAACATGGCTACACCTTC. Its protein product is CASSLVEGREHGYTF.

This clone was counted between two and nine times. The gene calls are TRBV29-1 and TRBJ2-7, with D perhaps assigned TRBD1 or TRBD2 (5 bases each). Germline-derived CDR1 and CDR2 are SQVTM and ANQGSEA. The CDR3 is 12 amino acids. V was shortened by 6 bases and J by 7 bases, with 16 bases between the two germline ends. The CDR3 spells CSVRGGVGEQYF. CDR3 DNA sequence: TGCAGCGTGAGGGGTGGAGTCGGGGAGCAGTACTTC.

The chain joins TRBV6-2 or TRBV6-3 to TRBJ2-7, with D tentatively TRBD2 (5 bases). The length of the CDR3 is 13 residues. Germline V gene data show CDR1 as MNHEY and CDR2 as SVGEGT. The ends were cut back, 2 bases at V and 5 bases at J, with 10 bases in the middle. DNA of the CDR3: TGTGCCAGCAGTTACCGGGGTAGGAACGAGCAGTACTTC. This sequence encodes CASSYRGRNEQYF.

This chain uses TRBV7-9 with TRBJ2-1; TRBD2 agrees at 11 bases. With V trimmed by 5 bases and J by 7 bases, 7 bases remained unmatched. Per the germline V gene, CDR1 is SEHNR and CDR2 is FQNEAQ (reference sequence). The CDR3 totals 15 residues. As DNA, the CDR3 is TGTGCCAGCAGCCTTCTAGCGGGGGGCAGGAATGAGCAGTTCTTC. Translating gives CASSLLAGGRNEQFF.

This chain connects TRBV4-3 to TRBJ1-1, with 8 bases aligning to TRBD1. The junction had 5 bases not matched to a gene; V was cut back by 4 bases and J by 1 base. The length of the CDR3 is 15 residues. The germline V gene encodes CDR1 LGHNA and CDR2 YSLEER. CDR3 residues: CASSPFTGGNTEAFF. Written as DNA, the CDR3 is TGCGCCAGCAGCCCTTTTACAGGGGGGAACACTGAAGCTTTCTTT.

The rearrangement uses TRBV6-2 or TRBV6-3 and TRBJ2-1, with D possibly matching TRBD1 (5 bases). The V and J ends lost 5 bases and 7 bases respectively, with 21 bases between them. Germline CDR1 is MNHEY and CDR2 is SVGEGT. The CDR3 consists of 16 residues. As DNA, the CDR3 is TGTGCCAGCAGTCATAGGGGCGAAACCCGTCGGAATGAGCAGTTCTTC. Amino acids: CASSHRGETRRNEQFF.

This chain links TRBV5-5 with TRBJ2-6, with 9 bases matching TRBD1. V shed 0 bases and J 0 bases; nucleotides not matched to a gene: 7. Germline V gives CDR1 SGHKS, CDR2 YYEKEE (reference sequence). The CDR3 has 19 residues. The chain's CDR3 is CASSLVTGGSFSGANVLTF. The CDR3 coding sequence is TGTGCCAGCAGCTTGGTGACAGGGGGTTCCTTCTCTGGGGCCAACGTCCTGACTTTC.